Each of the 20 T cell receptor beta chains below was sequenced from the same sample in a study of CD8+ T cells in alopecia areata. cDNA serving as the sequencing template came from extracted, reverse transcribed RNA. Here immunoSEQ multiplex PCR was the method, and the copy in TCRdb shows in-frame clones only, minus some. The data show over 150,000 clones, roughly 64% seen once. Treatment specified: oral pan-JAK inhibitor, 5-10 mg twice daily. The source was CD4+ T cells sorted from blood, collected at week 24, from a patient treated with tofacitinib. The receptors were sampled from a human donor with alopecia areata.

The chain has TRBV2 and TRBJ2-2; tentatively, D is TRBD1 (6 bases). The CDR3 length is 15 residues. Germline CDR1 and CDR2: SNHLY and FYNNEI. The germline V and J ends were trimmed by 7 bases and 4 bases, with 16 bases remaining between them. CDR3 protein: CASIGDRTATGELFF. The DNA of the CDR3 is TGTGCCAGCATAGGAGACAGGACGGCCACCGGGGAGCTGTTTTTT. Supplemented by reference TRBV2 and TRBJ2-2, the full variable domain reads EPEVTQTPSHQVTQMGQEVILRCVPISNHLYFYWYRQILGQKVEFLVSFYNNEISEKSEIFDDQFSVERPDGSNFTLKIRSTKLEDSAMYFCASIGDRTATGELFFGEGSRLTVL.

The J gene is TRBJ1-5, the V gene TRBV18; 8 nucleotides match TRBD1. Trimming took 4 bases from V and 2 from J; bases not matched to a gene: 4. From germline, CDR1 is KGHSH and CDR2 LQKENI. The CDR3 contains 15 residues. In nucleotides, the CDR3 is TGTGCCAGCTCACAGATGGGACAGGGCAATCAGCCCCAGCATTTT. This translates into CASSQMGQGNQPQHF.

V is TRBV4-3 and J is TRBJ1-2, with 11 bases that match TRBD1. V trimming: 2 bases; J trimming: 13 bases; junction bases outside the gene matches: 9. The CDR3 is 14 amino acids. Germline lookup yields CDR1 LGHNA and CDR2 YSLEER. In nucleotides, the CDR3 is TGCGCCAGCAGCCAACCCGGACAGGGGGCGAGCCTCACCTTC. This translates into CASSQPGQGASLTF.

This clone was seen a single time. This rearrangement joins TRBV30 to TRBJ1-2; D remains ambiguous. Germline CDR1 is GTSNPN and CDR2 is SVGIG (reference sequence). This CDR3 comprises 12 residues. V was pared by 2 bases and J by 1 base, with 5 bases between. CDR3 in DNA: TGTGCCTGGAGTCAGATTAACTATGGCTACACCTTC. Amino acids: CAWSQINYGYTF.

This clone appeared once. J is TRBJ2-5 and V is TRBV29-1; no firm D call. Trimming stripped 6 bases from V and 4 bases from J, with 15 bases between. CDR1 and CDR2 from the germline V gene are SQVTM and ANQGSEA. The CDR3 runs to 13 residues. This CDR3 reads CSVQQSIRETQYF. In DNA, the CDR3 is TGCAGCGTCCAACAATCGATTCGAGAGACCCAGTACTTC.

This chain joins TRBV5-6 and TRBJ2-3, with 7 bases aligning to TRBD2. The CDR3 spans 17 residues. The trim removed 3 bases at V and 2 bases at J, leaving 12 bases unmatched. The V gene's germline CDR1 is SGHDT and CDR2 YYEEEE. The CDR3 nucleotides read TGTGCCAGCAGCTCGACCCGGCTAGCGGCTCTCACAGATACGCAGTATTTT. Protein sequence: CASSSTRLAALTDTQYF. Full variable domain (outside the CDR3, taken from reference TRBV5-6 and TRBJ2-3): DAGVTQSPTHLIKTRGQQVTLRCSPKSGHDTVSWYQQALGQGPQFIFQYYEEEERQRGNFPDRFSGHQFPNYSSELNVNALLLGDSALYLCASSSTRLAALTDTQYFGPGTRLTVL.

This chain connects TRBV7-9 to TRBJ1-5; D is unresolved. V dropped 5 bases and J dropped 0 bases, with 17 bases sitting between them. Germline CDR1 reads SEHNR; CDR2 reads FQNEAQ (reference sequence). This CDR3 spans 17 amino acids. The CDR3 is CASSQVKEGYSNQPQHF. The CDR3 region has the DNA TGTGCCAGCAGCCAAGTCAAGGAGGGCTATAGCAATCAGCCCCAGCATTTT.

CDR3 loop: CASSDRQVGNQPQHF. The CDR3 DNA follows: TGTGCCAGCAGCGATAGACAAGTGGGCAATCAGCCCCAGCATTTT. The chain links TRBV13 to TRBJ1-5, with D unclear. Trimming took 5 bases from V and 2 from J, leaving 13 bases between them. The CDR3 length is 15 residues. CDR1 is PRHDT and CDR2 is FYEKMQ in the germline V gene (reference sequence).

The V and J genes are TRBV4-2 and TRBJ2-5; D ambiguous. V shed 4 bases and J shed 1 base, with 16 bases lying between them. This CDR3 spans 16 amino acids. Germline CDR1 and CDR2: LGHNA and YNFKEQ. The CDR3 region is CASSPARTGPQETQYF. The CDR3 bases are TGTGCCAGCAGCCCAGCAAGGACCGGGCCCCAAGAGACCCAGTACTTC.

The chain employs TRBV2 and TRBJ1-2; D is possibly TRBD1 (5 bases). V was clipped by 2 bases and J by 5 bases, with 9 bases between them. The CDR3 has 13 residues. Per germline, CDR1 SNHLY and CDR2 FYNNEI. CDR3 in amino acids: CASSEQGRYGYTF. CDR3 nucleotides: TGTGCCAGCAGTGAACAGGGAAGGTATGGCTACACCTTC.

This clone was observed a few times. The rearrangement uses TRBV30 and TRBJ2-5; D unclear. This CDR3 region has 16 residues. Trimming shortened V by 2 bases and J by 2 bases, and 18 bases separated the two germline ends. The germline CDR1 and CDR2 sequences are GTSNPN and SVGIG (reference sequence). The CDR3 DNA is TGTGCCTGGAGTCTTGGCTCGTTGGGCAGGCAAGAGACCCAGTACTTC. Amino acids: CAWSLGSLGRQETQYF. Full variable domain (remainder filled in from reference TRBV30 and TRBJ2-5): SQTIHQWPATLVQPVGSPLSLECTVEGTSNPNLYWYRQAAGRGLQLLFYSVGIGQISSEVPQNLSASRPQDRQFILSSKKLLLSDSGFYLCAWSLGSLGRQETQYFGPGTRLLVL.

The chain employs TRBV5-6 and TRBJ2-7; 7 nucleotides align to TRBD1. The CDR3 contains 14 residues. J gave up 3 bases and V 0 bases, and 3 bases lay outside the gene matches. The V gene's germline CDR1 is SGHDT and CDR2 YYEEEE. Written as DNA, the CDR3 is TGTGCCAGCAGCTTGGTACAGGGGTACTACGAGCAGTACTTC. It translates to CASSLVQGYYEQYF.

The CDR3 coding sequence is TGTGCCTGGAGCCTCACTAGCGGGAGGGTCGGGGAGCTGTTTTTT. Amino acids: CAWSLTSGRVGELFF. The chain joins TRBV30 to TRBJ2-2, with TRBD2 matching over 13 bases. CDR3 size: 15 residues. Germline values: CDR1 GTSNPN, CDR2 SVGIG (reference sequence). With V trimmed by 3 bases and J by 7 bases, 5 bases remained unmatched.

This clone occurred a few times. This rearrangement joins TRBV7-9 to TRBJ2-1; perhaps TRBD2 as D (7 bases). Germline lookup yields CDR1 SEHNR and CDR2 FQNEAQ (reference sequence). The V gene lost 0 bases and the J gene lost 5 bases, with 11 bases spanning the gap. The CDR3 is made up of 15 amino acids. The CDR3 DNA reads TGTGCCAGCAGCTTAGCGGGGGGGCGACACAATGAGCAGTTCTTC. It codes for CASSLAGGRHNEQFF.

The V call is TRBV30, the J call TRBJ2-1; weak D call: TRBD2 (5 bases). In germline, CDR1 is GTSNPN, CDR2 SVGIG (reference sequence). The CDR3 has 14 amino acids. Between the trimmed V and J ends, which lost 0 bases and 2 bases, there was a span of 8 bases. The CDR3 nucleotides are TGTGCCTGGAGTGTAGCGGAGGCCTACAATGAGCAGTTCTTC. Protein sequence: CAWSVAEAYNEQFF.

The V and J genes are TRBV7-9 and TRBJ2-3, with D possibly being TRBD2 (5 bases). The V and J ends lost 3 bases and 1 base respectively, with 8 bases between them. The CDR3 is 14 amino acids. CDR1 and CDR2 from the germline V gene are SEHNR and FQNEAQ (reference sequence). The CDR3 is CASSFAGRTDTQYF. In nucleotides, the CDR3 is TGTGCCAGCAGCTTCGCGGGTCGCACAGATACGCAGTATTTT.

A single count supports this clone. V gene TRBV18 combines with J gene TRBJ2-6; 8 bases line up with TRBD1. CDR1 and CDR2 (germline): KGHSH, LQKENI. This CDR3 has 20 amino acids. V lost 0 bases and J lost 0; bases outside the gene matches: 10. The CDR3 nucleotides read TGTGCCAGCTCACCACCAGTCAGGGGGCAGGGAACCTCTGGGGCCAACGTCCTGACTTTC. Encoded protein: CASSPPVRGQGTSGANVLTF.

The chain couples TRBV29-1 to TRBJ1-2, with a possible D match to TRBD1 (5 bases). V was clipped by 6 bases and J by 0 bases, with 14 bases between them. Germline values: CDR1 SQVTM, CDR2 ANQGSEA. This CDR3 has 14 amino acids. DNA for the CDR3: TGCAGCGTCCTACGACAGTATGCTAACTATGGCTACACCTTC. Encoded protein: CSVLRQYANYGYTF. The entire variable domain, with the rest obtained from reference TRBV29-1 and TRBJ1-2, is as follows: SAVISQKPSRDICQRGTSLTIQCQVDSQVTMMFWYRQQPGQSLTLIATANQGSEATYESGFVIDKFPISRPNLTFSTLTVSNMSPEDSSIYLCSVLRQYANYGYTFGSGTRLTVV.

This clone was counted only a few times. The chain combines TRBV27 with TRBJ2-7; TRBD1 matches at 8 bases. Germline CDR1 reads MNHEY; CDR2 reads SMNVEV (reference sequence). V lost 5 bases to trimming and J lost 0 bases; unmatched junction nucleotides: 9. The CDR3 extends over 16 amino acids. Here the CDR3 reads CASSTDRGRASYEQYF. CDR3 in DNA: TGTGCCAGCAGTACAGACAGGGGAAGGGCCTCCTACGAGCAGTACTTC.

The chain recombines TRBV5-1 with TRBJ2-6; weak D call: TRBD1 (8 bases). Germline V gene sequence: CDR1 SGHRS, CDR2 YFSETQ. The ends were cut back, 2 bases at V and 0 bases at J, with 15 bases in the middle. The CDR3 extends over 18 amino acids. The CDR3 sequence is CASSLNRGGPSGANVLTF. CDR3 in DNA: TGCGCCAGCAGCTTAAACAGGGGGGGGCCCTCTGGGGCCAACGTCCTGACTTTC.